This T cell receptor (beta chain) was documented in a study of blood T cell repertoires in COVID-19. Study summary: Samples came from the United States, Italy and Spain, spanning acute and convalescent COVID-19. The cDNA or gDNA used as material had been derived from T cells, B-cell-depleted T cells, or PBMCs.

Sequencing was performed with immunoSEQ multiplex PCR; in TCRdb, only in-frame clones are kept and a portion is missing. The sample consists of roughly 200,000 clones, about 91% of them appearing once. Germline loops: CDR1 SGHRS, CDR2 YFSETQ. This CDR3 spans 18 amino acids. J was trimmed by 0 bases and V by 3 bases; bases with no gene match: 8. Individuals aged roughly 18 to 95 years were recruited from some 26 US areas. The rearrangement links TRBV5-1 to TRBJ2-6, with 8 bases identical to TRBD1. Input material: PBMCs or T cells enriched from blood (not recorded which). This clonotype was obtained from a woman aged 40-49 years with acute COVID-19. DNA of the CDR3: TGCGCCAGCAGCTCCCTAGGACAGGGCGCCTCTGGGGCCAACGTCCTGACTTTC. Translating it yields CASSSLGQGASGANVLTF.